The clone carrying this T cell receptor (beta chain) has a handful of counts. Its antigen remains unknown. These data originate in a study of T cell responses to AZD1222 COVID-19 vaccine. Findings of the study overall: Repertoires were sampled only after the peak T cell response. Mostly white British, mostly female donors; authors suggested clonal diversity may be underestimated. Spike-specific TCR breadth and depth rose after two AZD1222 doses.

The CDR3 contains 15 residues. Trimming pared 0 bases from V and 3 bases from J, leaving 10 bases between. Germline V gene data show CDR1 as SGHRS and CDR2 as YFSETQ. TCRdb's copy holds only in-frame clones and misses some; the assay was immunoSEQ multiplex PCR. The table shows roughly 150,000 clones, with roughly 88% occurring only once. This TCR derives from an adult who received the AZD1222 COVID-19 vaccine. The V call is TRBV5-1, the J call TRBJ1-5; the D is unclear. Material: peripheral blood, obtained 28 days after the second AZD1222 dose. Here the CDR3 DNA reads TGCGCCAGCAGCTTGGACGGGGTCCCCAATCAGCCCCAGCATTTT. As protein: CASSLDGVPNQPQHF.